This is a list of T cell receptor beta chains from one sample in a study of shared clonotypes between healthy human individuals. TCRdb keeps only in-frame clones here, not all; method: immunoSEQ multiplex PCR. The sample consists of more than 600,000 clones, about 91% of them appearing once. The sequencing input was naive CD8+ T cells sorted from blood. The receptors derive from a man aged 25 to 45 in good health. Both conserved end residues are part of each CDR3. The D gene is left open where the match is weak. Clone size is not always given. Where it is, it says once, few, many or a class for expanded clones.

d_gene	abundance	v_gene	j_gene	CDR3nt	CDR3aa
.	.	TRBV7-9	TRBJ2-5	TGTGCCAGCAGCTTATTCGGAGGGCGGGAGACCCAGTACTTC	CASSLFGGRETQYF
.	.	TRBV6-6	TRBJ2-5	TGTGCCAGCAGTCCAGGCAGTACCCTACAAGAGACCCAGTACTTC	CASSPGSTLQETQYF
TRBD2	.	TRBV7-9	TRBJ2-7	TGTGCCAGCAGCTTATTAGCGGGAGGTATGGCTACTACGGGGCAGTACTTC	CASSLLAGGMATTGQYF
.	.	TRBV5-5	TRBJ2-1	TGTGCCAGCAGCATCGTCCCCAGGAATGAGCAGTTCTTC	CASSIVPRNEQFF
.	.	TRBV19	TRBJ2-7	TGTGCCAGTCAAGGGTTCAACGGCAACGAGCAGTACTTC	CASQGFNGNEQYF
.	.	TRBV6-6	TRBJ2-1	TGTGCCAGCAGTTACTCCTCGGGAAATGAGCAGTTCTTC	CASSYSSGNEQFF
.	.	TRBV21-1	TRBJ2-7	TGTGCCAGCGGTCAACAGGGACCCAAATCCCGCTACGAGCAGTACTTC	CASGQQGPKSRYEQYF
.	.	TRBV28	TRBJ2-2	TGTGCCAGCAGTTCGCCGGGACTCTCATCCGGGGAGCTGTTTTTT	CASSSPGLSSGELFF
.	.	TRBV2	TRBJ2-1	TGTGCCAGCAGCCCACCCCAGTTGAATGAGCAGTTCTTC	CASSPPQLNEQFF
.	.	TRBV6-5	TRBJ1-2	TGTGCCAGCAGTTACCGGGGGCGCGAAGATGGCTACACCTTC	CASSYRGREDGYTF
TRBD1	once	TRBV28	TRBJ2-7	TGTGCCAGCGTAGGGGGCTTAACCTACGAGCAGTACTTC	CASVGGLTYEQYF
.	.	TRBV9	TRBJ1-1	TGTGCCAGCACGGATCCGAACACTGAAGCTTTCTTT	CASTDPNTEAFF
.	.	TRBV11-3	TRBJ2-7	TGTGCCAGCAGCTTAAATCTAGAGATCTACGAGCAGTACTTC	CASSLNLEIYEQYF
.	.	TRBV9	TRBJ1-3	TGTGCCAGCAAAGGGGTTGGAAACACCATATATTTT	CASKGVGNTIYF
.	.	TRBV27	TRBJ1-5	TGTGCCAGCAGTTTATTTCCCCCAAATAGGAGTAATCAGCCCCAGCATTTT	CASSLFPPNRSNQPQHF
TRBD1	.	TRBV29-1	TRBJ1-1	TGCAGCGTTGGAGGGAGAATTATCAGGGGGCCGAGGCATACTGAAGCTTTCTTT	CSVGGRIIRGPRHTEAFF
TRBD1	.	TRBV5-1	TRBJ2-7	TGCGCCAGCAGCATTCGGACAGGCCTGTTGCACGAGCAGTACTTC	CASSIRTGLLHEQYF
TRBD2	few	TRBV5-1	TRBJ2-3	TGCGCCAGCAGGCCGACTAGCGGGAGCACAGATACGCAGTATTTT	CASRPTSGSTDTQYF
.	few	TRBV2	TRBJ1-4	TGTGCCAGCACCCCACCCGCGGAACTGGAAAAACTGTTTTTT	CASTPPAELEKLFF
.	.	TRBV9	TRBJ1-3	TGTGCCAGCAGCGAAAACAGGGTCATTTCTGGAAACACCATATATTTT	CASSENRVISGNTIYF
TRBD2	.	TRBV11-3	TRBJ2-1	TGTGCCAGCAGCTTTGCTAGCGGGAATGAGCAGTTCTTC	CASSFASGNEQFF
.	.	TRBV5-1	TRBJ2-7	TGCGCCAGCAGTGGGGATTCCTACGAGCAGTACTTC	CASSGDSYEQYF
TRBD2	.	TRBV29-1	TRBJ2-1	TGCAGCGCAAAAACTAGCGGGAGGGGGAATGAGCAGTTCTTC	CSAKTSGRGNEQFF
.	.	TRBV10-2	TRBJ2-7	TGCGCCAGCAGCGAGCGGAGCGGTCTAAAAACCTACGAGCAGTACTTC	CASSERSGLKTYEQYF
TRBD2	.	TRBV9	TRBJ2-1	TGTGCCAGCAGCGATAGCGGGAGGAACAATGAGCAGTTCTTC	CASSDSGRNNEQFF
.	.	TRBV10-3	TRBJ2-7	TGTGCCATCAGTGCAGACTACGAGCAGTACTTC	CAISADYEQYF
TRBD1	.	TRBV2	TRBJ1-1	TGTGCCAGCAGGCCGGGGACAGGAAGGAACACTGAAGCTTTCTTT	CASRPGTGRNTEAFF
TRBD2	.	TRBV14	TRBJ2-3	TGTGCCAGCAGCCCCAGACTAGCAATTCGCACAGATACGCAGTATTTT	CASSPRLAIRTDTQYF
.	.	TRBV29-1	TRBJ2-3	TGCAGCGTTGGCCTACTCTACACAGATACGCAGTATTTT	CSVGLLYTDTQYF
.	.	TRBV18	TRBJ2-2	TGTGCCAGCTCACCTATGGGAAGCAACACCGGGGAGCTGTTTTTT	CASSPMGSNTGELFF